This T cell receptor (beta chain) was retrieved from a study of T cell changes during pregnancy in multiple sclerosis (dated by TCRdb to between 2018 and 2020). Study-wide context: The study examined how the T cell repertoire changed over the course of pregnancy in women with multiple sclerosis.

The library came from the immunoSEQ multiplex PCR assay. TCRdb holds this immuneACCESS table with in-frame rearrangements only. Some clones are missing; in checked studies, unresolved V genes explain under half, and the rest has no known cause. This sample lists 81,000 or so clones; over 80% were detected once. The ten largest make up roughly 3.5% of the sample. A word on this clone: There is no known antigen for this receptor. No clone much larger than this one lies a single base away; base qualities are absent.

The germline V gene supplies CDR1 MDHEN and CDR2 SYDVKM. There are 13 amino acids in the CDR3, from cysteine to phenylalanine inclusive. The entry retains the CDR3 DNA only, 39 bases that are in frame from base 1. The V end loses 3 bases and the J end loses 8 bases, and a stretch of 12 bases separates them. Sample: PBMCs, taken in the first trimester of pregnancy. The receptor was isolated from a female donor in good health, serving as a control in a pregnancy study. Some clones in this sample may be carry-over from other donors' samples. The chain employs TRBV28 and TRBJ2-3, with the D gene too uncertain to name. The nucleotide sequence reads TGTGCCAGCAGTTTTGGGCCACCAGGTACGCAGTATTTT. This yields the protein CASSFGPPGTQYF.